Sequencing of this T cell receptor beta chain was carried out in a study of cytomegalovirus exposure and HLA in healthy donors. V gave up 5 bases and J gave up 2 bases; unmatched junction bases: 3. The V gene's germline CDR1 is SNHLY and CDR2 FYNNEI. The CDR3 spans 14 residues. This clone turned up a few times. Antigen specificity is unknown. The PCR was carried out with 60 Vbeta primers and 13 Jbeta primers. Some clones are missing from TCRdb's copy, which holds only in-frame ones; the method was immunoSEQ multiplex PCR. The sample lists about 160,000 clones, roughly 77% occurring once. Whole-study findings and limits: Within a later analysis, the majority of CMV-associated TCR beta chains appeared HLA-restricted. The availability of immune exposure information extended only to CMV serostatus. Earlier analysis yielded a pattern in which most TCR beta V segments were productive about 90% or about 30% of the time.

The clonotype comes from a man aged 18 to 29 in good health and CMV-seropositive. The chain links TRBV2 to TRBJ1-1; TRBD1 aligns across 9 bases. Material for sequencing was PBMCs. The CDR3: CASSLGQGNTEAFF. The CDR3 DNA reads TGTGCCAGCAGTTTGGGACAGGGAAACACTGAAGCTTTCTTT. The variable domain in full, completed from reference TRBV2 and TRBJ1-1, reads EPEVTQTPSHQVTQMGQEVILRCVPISNHLYFYWYRQILGQKVEFLVSFYNNEISEKSEIFDDQFSVERPDGSNFTLKIRSTKLEDSAMYFCASSLGQGNTEAFFGQGTRLTVV.